This T cell receptor (beta chain) was profiled in a study of blood T cell repertoires in COVID-19. Study-level background: Samples representing acute and convalescent COVID-19 were sourced from the United States, Italy and Spain. T cells, B-cell-depleted T cells, or PBMCs provided the cDNA or gDNA that served as material.

Germline assignment: CDR1 SGHTA and CDR2 FQGNSA. Trimming removed 4 bases from V and 7 bases from J, with 10 bases in between. The CDR3 is 12 residues long. As handled by the study authors: Estimation of nucleated cell counts relied on the amplification of reference gene primers. The protocol was immunoSEQ multiplex PCR, while the TCRdb copy is restricted to in-frame clones and leaves out a portion. V and J calls and clone size are those listed in that table; D and trimming were worked out from the DNA. The sample holds around 260,000 clones, less than 90% seen once. This clonotype originated in a human donor in a cohort sampled during active COVID-19. Sequencing input: peripheral blood. V and J are TRBV7-2 and TRBJ1-2; D uncertain. The CDR3 reads CASSSEVGGYTF. The CDR3 nucleotides read TGTGCCAGCAGCTCAGAGGTTGGTGGCTACACCTTC.